The subject of this entry is one TCR beta chain. What it binds is not known. Caucasian adults living in Nashville, Tennessee, provided all samples. The sample is drawn from a study of shared clonotypes between healthy human individuals. Regarding the study as a whole: Donor scarcity curtailed the genetic and exposure-history diversity represented herein.

The CDR3 runs to 14 residues. Germline values: CDR1 SGHDN, CDR2 FVKESK. The V end lost 8 bases, the J end lost 0 bases, and 13 bases lay between the germline ends. DNA from unsorted PBMC was sequenced on ten immunoSEQ deep assay plates. TCRdb keeps only in-frame clones here, not all; method: immunoSEQ multiplex PCR. The table includes over 400,000 clones, more than 65% detected once. This TCR came from a woman aged 40-49 years in good health. Some clones in this sample may be carry-over from other donors' samples. The chain joins TRBV14 to TRBJ1-1; the D gene is possibly TRBD1 (6 bases). The specimen was PBMCs. CDR3 loop: CASAQGPLNTEAFF. In nucleotides, the CDR3 is TGTGCCAGCGCCCAGGGGCCACTGAACACTGAAGCTTTCTTT.